The 7 T cell receptor beta chains in this list originate from one sample, sequenced in a study of T cell changes during pregnancy in multiple sclerosis. Data came from immunoSEQ multiplex PCR; TCRdb stores just in-frame clones and leaves some out. The sample has approximately 73,000 clones; approximately 92% are singletons. Sequenced here: CD4+ T cells from peripheral blood mononuclear cells, sampled before pregnancy. The receptors were sampled from a female donor with multiple sclerosis, enrolled in a pregnancy study.

This clone was seen more than once but under ten times. This chain uses TRBV11-2 with TRBJ2-1; TRBD1 agrees at 8 bases. CDR3 length: 16 amino acids. Per the germline V gene, CDR1 is SGHAT and CDR2 is FQNNGV. The V segment lost 5 bases and the J segment 8 bases; nucleotides outside the gene matches: 14. CDR3 in DNA: TGTGCCAGCAGCCCCCCTAATTTCGGACAGGGCTATGAGCAGTTCTTC. Protein sequence: CASSPPNFGQGYEQFF.

This chain uses TRBV4-2 with TRBJ2-7; the D gene is possibly TRBD2 (5 bases). Trimming pared 1 base from V and 5 bases from J, leaving 15 bases between. The germline CDR1 and CDR2 sequences are LGHNA and YNFKEQ. This CDR3 region has 15 residues. In DNA form, the CDR3 reads TGTGCCAGCAGCCAAGCTGGCTGGACTTGGAACGAGCAGTACTTC. It codes for CASSQAGWTWNEQYF.

J is TRBJ1-1 and V is TRBV10-1; 10 bases are shared with TRBD1. Germline CDR1 reads WNHNN; CDR2 reads SYGVQD (reference sequence). The V gene end was trimmed by 2 bases and the J gene end by 5 bases; junction bases not matched to a gene: 8. The CDR3 covers 16 residues. The CDR3 DNA is TGCGCCAGCAGTGAGCCCTGGACAGGGGGAGGGACTGAAGCTTTCTTT. It specifies CASSEPWTGGGTEAFF.

The chain recombines TRBV30 with TRBJ1-6, with 11 nucleotides matching TRBD1. CDR1 is GTSNPN and CDR2 is SVGIG in the germline V gene (reference sequence). V was pared by 6 bases and J by 9 bases, with 4 bases of the junction left unmatched. The CDR3 is 13 amino acids. The CDR3 bases are TGTGCCTGCCATGGACAGGGGGCTTCACCCCTCCACTTT. Its translation: CACHGQGASPLHF.

The chain carries TRBV6-5 and TRBJ2-5; D remains ambiguous. Trimming shortened V by 6 bases and J by 4 bases, and 15 bases separated the two germline ends. From germline, CDR1 is MNHEY and CDR2 SVGAGI. This CDR3 contains 14 residues. CDR3 DNA: TGTGCCAGCAGGGTTTCCCTGGCGGTAGAGACCCAGTACTTC. Translating it yields CASRVSLAVETQYF.

The J gene is TRBJ1-4, the V gene TRBV7-8; tentatively, D is TRBD1 (6 bases). V shed 8 bases and J shed 5 bases, with 15 bases lying between them. The CDR3 contains 14 residues. Germline V gives CDR1 SGHVS, CDR2 FQNEAQ. CDR3 in amino acids: CASAPDRNNEKLFF. As DNA, the CDR3 is TGTGCCAGCGCCCCCGACAGGAACAATGAAAAACTGTTTTTT.

This clone was observed a handful of times. The CDR3 DNA sequence: TGCAGCGTTAGTCCGGGAGAGACCCAGTACTTC. Its translation is CSVSPGETQYF. This chain joins TRBV29-1 and TRBJ2-5; no definite D call. Trimming cost V 5 bases and J 4 bases, with 8 bases left between them. The CDR3 is 11 residues long. Per germline, CDR1 SQVTM and CDR2 ANQGSEA. Drawing the rest from reference TRBV29-1 and TRBJ2-5, the complete variable domain is SAVISQKPSRDICQRGTSLTIQCQVDSQVTMMFWYRQQPGQSLTLIATANQGSEATYESGFVIDKFPISRPNLTFSTLTVSNMSPEDSSIYLCSVSPGETQYFGPGTRLLVL.